A single sample gave rise to the 9 T cell receptor beta chains below, sequenced in a study of post-analysis software for immune sequencing data. Study-level results: Patients had higher frequencies than controls of five TRBV segments, including TRBV5-6, TRBV5-1 and TRBV20-1.

Included in the TCR beta cDNA libraries were unique molecular identifiers. Using its own MiXCR run on the PCR reads, TCRdb lists one record per CDR3 protein. Among about 620,000 distinct CDR3 sequences listed, around 44% were seen once. For these receptors, no antigen is known. Input material: blood. The source of these receptors is a girl between 10 and 17 years old with multiple sclerosis.

The chain links TRBV7-2 to TRBJ2-7; 7 nucleotides line up with TRBD1. The trim removed 5 bases at V and 0 bases at J, leaving 7 bases unmatched. The CDR3 is made up of 15 amino acids. Germline CDR1 SGHTA, CDR2 FQGNSA. The CDR3 nucleotides are TGTGCCAGCAGCACCCCGACAGGGAGCTCCTACGAGCAGTACTTC. Its translation: CASSTPTGSSYEQYF.

The chain is built from TRBV20-1 and TRBJ2-3; D call uncertain. The CDR3 sequence is 12 residues long. V gave up 3 bases and J gave up 2 bases, with 6 bases separating them. Germline V gene data show CDR1 as DFQATT and CDR2 as SNEGSKA (reference sequence). As DNA, the CDR3 is TGCAGTGCTAGGGACGTCACAGATACGCAGTATTTT. It translates to CSARDVTDTQYF.

V usage is TRBV29-1 and J usage is TRBJ2-7; possibly TRBD1 for D (6 bases). The CDR3 covers 13 residues. CDR1 and CDR2 (germline): SQVTM, ANQGSEA. Trimming removed 4 bases at V and 4 bases at J, with 14 bases between. CDR3 nucleotides: TGCAGCGTTGGAACGGACAGAGCTTACGAGCAGTACTTC. Residues: CSVGTDRAYEQYF.

This clonotype was detected only a few times. The chain uses TRBV6-5 and TRBJ1-2, with D unresolved. Germline loops: CDR1 MNHEY, CDR2 SVGAGI. The CDR3 has 15 amino acids. V was pared by 3 bases and J by 3 bases, with 14 bases between. Written as DNA, the CDR3 is TGTGCCAGCAGTTATGGACCCACGAGCGACTATGGCTACACCTTC. This encodes CASSYGPTSDYGYTF.

This chain joins TRBV10-3 and TRBJ2-4, with TRBD2 matching 7 bases. CDR3 size: 16 residues. V was clipped by 8 bases and J by 4 bases; unmatched bases: 14. Germline loops: CDR1 ENHRY, CDR2 SYGVKD. Here the CDR3 reads CAIGGGPGSLKNIQYF. In nucleotides, the CDR3 is TGTGCCATCGGGGGGGGTCCTGGCTCCCTGAAAAACATTCAGTACTTC.

This clonotype was recorded only once. The chain is built from TRBV5-5 and TRBJ1-1; D is uncertain. Trimming removed 0 bases at V and 5 bases at J, with 11 bases between. In germline, CDR1 is SGHKS, CDR2 YYEKEE (reference sequence). This CDR3 is built from 14 residues. CDR3 residues: CASSLGNIGTEAFF. Written as DNA, the CDR3 is TGTGCCAGCAGCTTGGGGAACATCGGGACTGAAGCTTTCTTT.

This clonotype was counted between two and nine times. The rearrangement uses TRBV20-1 and TRBJ2-4; D remains unclear. The germline gives CDR1 DFQATT, CDR2 SNEGSKA (reference sequence). The CDR3 has 16 residues. Between the trimmed V and J ends, which lost 7 bases and 1 base, there was a span of 20 bases. In DNA, the CDR3 is TGCAGTGGCGCCTCGTGGCGGCGTGAGGCCAAAAACATTCAGTACTTC. It yields the protein CSGASWRREAKNIQYF.

The genes are TRBV7-9 and TRBJ1-2; D ambiguous. The CDR3 covers 14 residues. Between the trimmed V and J ends, which lost 4 bases and 13 bases, there was a span of 22 bases. Germline V gives CDR1 SEHNR, CDR2 FQNEAQ (reference sequence). Written as DNA, the CDR3 is TGTGCCAGCAGCTCCCTTCAGGCGACAACCCTGAGCACCTTC. Protein: CASSSLQATTLSTF.

The chain carries TRBV12-3 or TRBV12-4 and TRBJ1-2, with 9 bases matching TRBD1. The length of the CDR3 is 15 residues. Germline trimming cut 2 bases from V and 7 bases from J; bases unmatched to any gene: 8. CDR3 amino acids: CASSLRAGQGIGYTF. Written as DNA, the CDR3 is TGTGCCAGCAGTTTAAGGGCGGGACAGGGTATTGGCTACACCTTC.